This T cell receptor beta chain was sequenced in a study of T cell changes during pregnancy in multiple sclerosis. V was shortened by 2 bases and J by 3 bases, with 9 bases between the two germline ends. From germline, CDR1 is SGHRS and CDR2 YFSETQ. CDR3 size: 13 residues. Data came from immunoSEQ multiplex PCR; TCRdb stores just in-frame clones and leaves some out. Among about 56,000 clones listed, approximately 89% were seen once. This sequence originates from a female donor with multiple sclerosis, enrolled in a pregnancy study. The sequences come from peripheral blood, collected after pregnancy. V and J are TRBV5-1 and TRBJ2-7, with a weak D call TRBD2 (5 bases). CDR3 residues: CASSLEGIYEQYF. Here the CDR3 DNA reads TGCGCCAGCAGCTTAGAGGGAATCTACGAGCAGTACTTC.